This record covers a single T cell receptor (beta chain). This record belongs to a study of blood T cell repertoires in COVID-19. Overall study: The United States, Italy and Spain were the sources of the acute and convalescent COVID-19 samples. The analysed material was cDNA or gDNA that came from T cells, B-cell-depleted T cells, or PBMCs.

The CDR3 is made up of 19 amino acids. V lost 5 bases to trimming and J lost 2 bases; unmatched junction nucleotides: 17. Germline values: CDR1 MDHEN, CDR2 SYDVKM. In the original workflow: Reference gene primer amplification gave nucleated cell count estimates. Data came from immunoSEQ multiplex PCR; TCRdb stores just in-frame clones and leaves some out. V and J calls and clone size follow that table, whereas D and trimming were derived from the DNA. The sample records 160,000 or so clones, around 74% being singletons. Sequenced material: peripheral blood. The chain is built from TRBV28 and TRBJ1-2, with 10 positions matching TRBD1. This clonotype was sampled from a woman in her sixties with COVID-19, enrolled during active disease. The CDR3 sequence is CASSPLLTGQGVPNYGYTF. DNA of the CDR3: TGTGCCAGCAGTCCACTTTTGACTGGACAGGGGGTCCCGAACTATGGCTACACCTTC.